This T cell receptor (beta chain) is drawn from a study of T-cell reconstitution after alpha-beta-depleted transplantation in children. Construction of the TCRbeta library involved unique molecular identifiers. One entry per CDR3 protein, called by TCRdb with MiXCR from the PCR reads. The table includes 750,000 to 950,000 distinct CDR3 sequences, approximately 15% detected once. Germline assignment: CDR1 SGDLS and CDR2 YYNGEE. Trimming cost V 4 bases and J 3 bases, with 13 bases left between them. The CDR3 consists of 14 residues. Source: PBMCs, mostly from graft donor cells, taken 360 days after TCRalphabeta/CD19-depleted stem cell transplant. This sequence originates from a male patient aged 10 to 17 who had a stem cell transplant for acute lymphoblastic leukemia, so the T cells may come from the graft donor. The chain has TRBV9 and TRBJ1-1; D call uncertain. Here the CDR3 DNA reads TGTGCCAGCAGCCCCCGAAGGCGGGACACTGAAGCTTTCTTT. It codes for CASSPRRRDTEAFF.